What follows is one T cell receptor beta chain and its context. Its antigen is currently unknown. Lymphocytes from graft epithelium and lamina propria were isolated. The source of the sample is a study of graft-versus-host responses after intestinal transplantation. Produced via immunoSEQ multiplex PCR; TCRdb's table is partial and in-frame only. Of around 17,000 clones in the sample, 80% are singletons; the top ten hold 18%. General study points: The study found high graft-versus-host to host-versus-graft clonal ratios in allografts of patients with graft-donor T cell macrochimerism.

The specimen was ileum tissue, collected 104 days after intestinal transplant. This receptor was obtained from a human patient who received an intestinal transplant, so some T cells may come from the graft donor.

The CDR3 nucleotides read TGCGCCAGCAGCCAATGGGGACTAGCGGGAGGCAGCTACAATGAGCAGTTCTTC. Its translation is CASSQWGLAGGSYNEQFF. The chain joins TRBV4-1 to TRBJ2-1, with 15 bases aligning to TRBD2. This CDR3 has 18 residues. Per germline, CDR1 MGHRA and CDR2 YSYEKL. V dropped 2 bases and J dropped 3; count of bases not matched to a gene: 5.